This T cell receptor beta chain was identified during a study of T cell responses to AZD1222 COVID-19 vaccine. Whole-study findings and limits: Increased Spike-specific TCR breadth and depth were observed after two AZD1222 doses. Donors skewed white British and female; clonal diversity was possibly underestimated.

TCRdb's table, derived via immunoSEQ multiplex PCR, lists solely in-frame clones and lacks some. The sample records about 160,000 clones, 85% to 95% being singletons. Germline assignment: CDR1 SGHRS and CDR2 YFSETQ. This CDR3 spans 16 amino acids. Trimming left V 1 base short and J 3 bases short, with 14 bases between. As regards this clone: Its antigen remains unidentified.

The sample here was peripheral blood, taken on day 0 of AZD1222 vaccination. The rearrangement links TRBV5-1 to TRBJ2-1; D is possibly TRBD1 (5 bases). This clonotype was obtained from an adult in good health. DNA for the CDR3: TGCGCCAGCAGCTTGTCGGGCAGGGTGGACTACAATGAGCAGTTCTTC. This encodes CASSLSGRVDYNEQFF.